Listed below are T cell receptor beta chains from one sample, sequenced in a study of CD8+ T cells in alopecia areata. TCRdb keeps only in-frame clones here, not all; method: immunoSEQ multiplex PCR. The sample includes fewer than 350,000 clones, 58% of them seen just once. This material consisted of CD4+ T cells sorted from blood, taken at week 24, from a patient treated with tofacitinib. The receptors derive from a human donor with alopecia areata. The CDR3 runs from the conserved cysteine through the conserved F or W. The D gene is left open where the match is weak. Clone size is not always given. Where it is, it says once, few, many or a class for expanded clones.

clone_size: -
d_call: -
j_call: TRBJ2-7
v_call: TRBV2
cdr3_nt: TGTGCCAGCACCCCGAGGGGAAGCTACGAGCAGTACTTC
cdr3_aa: CASTPRGSYEQYF

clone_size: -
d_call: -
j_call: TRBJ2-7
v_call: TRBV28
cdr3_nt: TGTGCCAGCAGTTTAACTAAGGGGCAGTCCTACGGGCAGTACTTC
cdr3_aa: CASSLTKGQSYGQYF

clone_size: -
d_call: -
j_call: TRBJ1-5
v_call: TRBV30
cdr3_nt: TGTGCCTGGAGTGTAGGCTGGGGACGGAATAGCAATCAGCCCCAGCATTTT
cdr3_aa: CAWSVGWGRNSNQPQHF

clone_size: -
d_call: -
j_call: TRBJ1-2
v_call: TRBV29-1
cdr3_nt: TGCAGCGTTCGGGACACCAACTATGGCTACACCTTC
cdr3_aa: CSVRDTNYGYTF

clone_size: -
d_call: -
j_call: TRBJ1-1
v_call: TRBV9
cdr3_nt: TGTGCCAGCAGCGTAGCTCCGGGGATGAACACTGAAGCTTTCTTT
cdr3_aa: CASSVAPGMNTEAFF

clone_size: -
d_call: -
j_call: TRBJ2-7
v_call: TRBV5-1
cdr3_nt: TGCGCCAGCAGCTTGCGCCTCTCCTACGAGCAGTACTTC
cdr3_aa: CASSLRLSYEQYF

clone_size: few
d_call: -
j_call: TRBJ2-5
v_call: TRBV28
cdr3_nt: TGTGCCGCCCAGGGGACCCGCAGGGAGGAGACCCAGTACTTC
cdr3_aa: CAAQGTRREETQYF

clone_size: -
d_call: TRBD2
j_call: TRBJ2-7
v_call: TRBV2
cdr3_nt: TGTGCCAGCAGACTAGCGGGGGTTTCTGAGCTGTACTTC
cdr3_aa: CASRLAGVSELYF

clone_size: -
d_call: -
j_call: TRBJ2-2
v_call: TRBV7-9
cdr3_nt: TGTGCCAGTTTCGTTCCGGCCACGAACACCGGGGAGCTGTTTTTT
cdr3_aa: CASFVPATNTGELFF

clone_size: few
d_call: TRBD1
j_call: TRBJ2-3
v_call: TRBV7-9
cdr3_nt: TGTGCCAGCAGCCCCCGGGACAGGGAAACAGATACGCAGTATTTT
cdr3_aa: CASSPRDRETDTQYF

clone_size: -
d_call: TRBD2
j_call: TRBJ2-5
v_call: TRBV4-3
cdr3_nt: TGCGCCAGCAGCCAAGGCCCGGGACTAGAGCTGCAAGAGACCCAGTACTTC
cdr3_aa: CASSQGPGLELQETQYF

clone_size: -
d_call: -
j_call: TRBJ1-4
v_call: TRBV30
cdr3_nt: TGTGCCTGGAGGCGGGGGTTTGAAACTAATGAAAAACTGTTTTTT
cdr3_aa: CAWRRGFETNEKLFF

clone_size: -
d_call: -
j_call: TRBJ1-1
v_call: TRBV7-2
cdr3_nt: TGTGCCAGCAGCTTGCGCAGGGGAGGCACTGAAGCTTTCTTT
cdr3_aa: CASSLRRGGTEAFF

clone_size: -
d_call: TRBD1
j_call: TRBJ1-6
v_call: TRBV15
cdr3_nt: TGTGCCACTCTCCGGGACAGGGGCTACTCACCCCTCCACTTT
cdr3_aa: CATLRDRGYSPLHF

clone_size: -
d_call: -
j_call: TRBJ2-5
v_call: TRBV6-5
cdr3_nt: TGTGCCAGCAGTTACTTCGGGGAAGAGACCCAGTACTTC
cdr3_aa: CASSYFGEETQYF

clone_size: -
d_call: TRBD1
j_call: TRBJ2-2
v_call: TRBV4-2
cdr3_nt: TGTGCCAGCAGCCAAGGAGGGGCACAGGGGCTAACCGGGGAGCTGTTTTTT
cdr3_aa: CASSQGGAQGLTGELFF

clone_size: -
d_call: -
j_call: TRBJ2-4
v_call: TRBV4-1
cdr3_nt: TGCGCCAGCAGCCACCCTAGGGCTAGGGGAGACATTCAGTACTTC
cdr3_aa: CASSHPRARGDIQYF

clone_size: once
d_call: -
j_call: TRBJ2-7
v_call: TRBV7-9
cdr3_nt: TGTGCCAGCAGCCCAGGGTCCTACGAGCAGTACTTC
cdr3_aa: CASSPGSYEQYF

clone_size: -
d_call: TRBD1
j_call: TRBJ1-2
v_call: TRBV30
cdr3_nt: TGTGCCTGGAGATTGACCGGGACAGGGAACGGCTACACCTTC
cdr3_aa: CAWRLTGTGNGYTF

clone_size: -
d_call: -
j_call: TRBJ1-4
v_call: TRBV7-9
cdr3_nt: TGTGCCAGCAGCCCTGGGGGGGCTCGTCCGGGGATTTTT
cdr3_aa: CASSPGGARPGIF

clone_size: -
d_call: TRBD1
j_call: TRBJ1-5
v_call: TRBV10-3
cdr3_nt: TGTGCCATCAGTGTAGGACAGGGGCAAAATCAGCCCCAGCATTTT
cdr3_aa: CAISVGQGQNQPQHF

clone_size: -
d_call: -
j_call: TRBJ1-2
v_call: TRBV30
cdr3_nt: TGTGCCTGGAGTGTACCGGGTGGCTACACCTTC
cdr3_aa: CAWSVPGGYTF

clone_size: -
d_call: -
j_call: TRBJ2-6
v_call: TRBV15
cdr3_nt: TGTGCCACCAGCAGAGATCATTTGGACTCTGGGGCCAACGTCCTGACTTTC
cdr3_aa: CATSRDHLDSGANVLTF

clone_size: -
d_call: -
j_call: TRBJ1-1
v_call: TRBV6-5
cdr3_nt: TGTGCCAGCAGTCCTGGTGGGAACACTGAAGCTTTCTTT
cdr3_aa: CASSPGGNTEAFF

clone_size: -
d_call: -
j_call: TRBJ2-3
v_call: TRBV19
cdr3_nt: TGTGCCAGTAGTTTGGTCGGGACCGGCACAGATACGCAGTATTTT
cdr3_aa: CASSLVGTGTDTQYF

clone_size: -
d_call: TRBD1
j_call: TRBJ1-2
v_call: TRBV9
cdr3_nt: TGTGCCAGCAGCGTGGGACAGGTCCCCTATGGCTACACCTTC
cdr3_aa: CASSVGQVPYGYTF

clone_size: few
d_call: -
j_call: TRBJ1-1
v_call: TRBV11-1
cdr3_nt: TGTGCCAGCAGCTTAAGAACAACCAGGGGCACTGAAGCTTTCTTT
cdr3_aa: CASSLRTTRGTEAFF

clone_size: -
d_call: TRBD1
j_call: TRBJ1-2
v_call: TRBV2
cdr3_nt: TGTGCCAGGGAGACAGGGGTTGATGGCTACACCTTC
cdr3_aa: CARETGVDGYTF

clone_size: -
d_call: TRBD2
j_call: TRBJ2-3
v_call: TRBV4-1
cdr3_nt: TGCGCCAGCAGCCAAGATCGGGGTAGCGGGGCTAAAGATACGCAGTATTTT
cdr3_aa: CASSQDRGSGAKDTQYF

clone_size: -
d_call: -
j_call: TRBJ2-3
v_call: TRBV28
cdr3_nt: TGTGCCAGCACCTCACGCACAGATACGCAGTATTTT
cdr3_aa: CASTSRTDTQYF

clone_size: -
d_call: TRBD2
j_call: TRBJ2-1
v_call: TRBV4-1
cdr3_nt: TGCGCCAGCAGCCCACGCGGGGGGGCGGGGAATGAGCAGTTCTTC
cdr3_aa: CASSPRGGAGNEQFF

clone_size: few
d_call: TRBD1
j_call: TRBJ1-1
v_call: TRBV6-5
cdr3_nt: TGTGCCAGCAGTTCCTTGGACAGGGAAACTTTCTTT
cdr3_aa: CASSSLDRETFF

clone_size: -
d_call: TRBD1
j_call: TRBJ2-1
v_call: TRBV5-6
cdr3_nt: TGTGCCAGCACCACGGACCCAGGGGGCTACAATGAGCAGTTCTTC
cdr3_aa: CASTTDPGGYNEQFF

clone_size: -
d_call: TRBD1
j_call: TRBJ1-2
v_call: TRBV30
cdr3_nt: TGTGCCGGTTCCCGGGACAGGGGGCATGGCTACACCTTC
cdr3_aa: CAGSRDRGHGYTF

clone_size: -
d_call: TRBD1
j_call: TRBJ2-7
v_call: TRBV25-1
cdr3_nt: TGTGCCAGCAGTGAGGGACAGGTGACCTACGAGCAGTACTTC
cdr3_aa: CASSEGQVTYEQYF

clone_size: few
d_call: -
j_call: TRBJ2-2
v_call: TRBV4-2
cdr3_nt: TGTGCCAGCAGCCACAGGGAAAGGGCCGGGGAGCTGTTTTTT
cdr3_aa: CASSHRERAGELFF

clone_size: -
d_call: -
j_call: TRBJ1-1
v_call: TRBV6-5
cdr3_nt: TGTGCCAGCAGTGTGGACAGAGATGCGAACACTGAAGCTTTCTTT
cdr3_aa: CASSVDRDANTEAFF

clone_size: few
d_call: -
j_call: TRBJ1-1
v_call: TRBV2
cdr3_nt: TGTGCCAGCAGTTCGGGATTCATGAACACTGAAGCTTTCTTT
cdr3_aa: CASSSGFMNTEAFF

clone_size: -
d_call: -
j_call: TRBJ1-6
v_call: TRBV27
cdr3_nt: TGTGCCAGCAGCACCGGGGGAAACCTCCACTTT
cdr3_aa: CASSTGGNLHF

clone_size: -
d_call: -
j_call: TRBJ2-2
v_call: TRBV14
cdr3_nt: TGTGCCAGCAGCCAAGAGTTAACCGGGGAGCTGTTTTTT
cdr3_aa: CASSQELTGELFF

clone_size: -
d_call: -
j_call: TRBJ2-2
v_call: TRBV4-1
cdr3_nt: TGCGCCAGCAGCCCCAGAGAACTGAACACCGGGGAGCTGTTTTTT
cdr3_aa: CASSPRELNTGELFF

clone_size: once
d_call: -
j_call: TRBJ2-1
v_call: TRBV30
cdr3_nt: TGTGCCTGGAGTGTTCGCCTAGCTATAGAGCAGTTCTTC
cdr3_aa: CAWSVRLAIEQFF

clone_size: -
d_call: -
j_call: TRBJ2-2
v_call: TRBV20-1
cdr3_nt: TGCAGTGCTAGAGATAAAGGGGAGCTGTTTTTT
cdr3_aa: CSARDKGELFF

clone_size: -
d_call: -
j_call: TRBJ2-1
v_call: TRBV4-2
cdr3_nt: TGTGCCAGCAGCCGAGGCGACTTAGAGGGGTCCTACAATGAGCAGTTCTTC
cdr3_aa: CASSRGDLEGSYNEQFF

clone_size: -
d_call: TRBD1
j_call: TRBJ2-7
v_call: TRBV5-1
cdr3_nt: TGCGCCAGCAGCTCGACCGCCGGGACAGGCTCCTACGAGCAGTACTTC
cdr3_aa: CASSSTAGTGSYEQYF

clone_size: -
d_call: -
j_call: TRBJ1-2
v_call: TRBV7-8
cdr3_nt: TGTGCCAGCAGCATCGACGGAATATCTAACTATGGCTACACCTTC
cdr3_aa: CASSIDGISNYGYTF

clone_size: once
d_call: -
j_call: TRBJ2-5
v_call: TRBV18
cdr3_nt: TGTGCCAGCTCACCACGGAGTATACGAGAGACCCAGTACTTC
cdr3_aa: CASSPRSIRETQYF

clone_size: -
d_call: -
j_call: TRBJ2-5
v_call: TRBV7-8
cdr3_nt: TGTGCCAGCAGCTTCGTGGGGCCCGAAGGGACCCAGTACTTC
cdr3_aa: CASSFVGPEGTQYF

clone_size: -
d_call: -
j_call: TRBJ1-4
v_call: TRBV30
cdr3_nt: TGTGCCTGGAGTCCCCCAGGGCAGGAAAAACTGTTTTTT
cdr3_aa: CAWSPPGQEKLFF

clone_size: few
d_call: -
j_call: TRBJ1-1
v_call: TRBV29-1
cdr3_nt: TGCAGCGTTTGCGGACAGATGAACACTGAAGCTTTCTTT
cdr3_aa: CSVCGQMNTEAFF

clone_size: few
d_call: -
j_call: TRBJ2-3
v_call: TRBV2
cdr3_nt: TGTGCCAGCAGTGAAGCGCGGGAAGGTACGCAGTATTTT
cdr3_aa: CASSEAREGTQYF

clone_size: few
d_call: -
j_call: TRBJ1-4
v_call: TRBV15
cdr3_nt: TGTGCCACCAGCTGGGGACGTAATGAAAAACTGTTTTTT
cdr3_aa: CATSWGRNEKLFF

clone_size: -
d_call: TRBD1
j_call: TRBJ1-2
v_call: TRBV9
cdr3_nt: TGTGCCAGCAGCGTAGACCCGGGACAGGGGGCGGGTGGCTACACCTTC
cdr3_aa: CASSVDPGQGAGGYTF

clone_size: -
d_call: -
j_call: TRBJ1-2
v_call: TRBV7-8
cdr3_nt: TGTGCCAGCAGCTTTGCGGGGGATTATGGCTACACCTTC
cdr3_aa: CASSFAGDYGYTF

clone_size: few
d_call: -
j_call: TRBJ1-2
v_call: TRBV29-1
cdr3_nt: TGCAGCGTTGACTTTACAGGGAGCTACTATGGCTACACCTTC
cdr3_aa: CSVDFTGSYYGYTF

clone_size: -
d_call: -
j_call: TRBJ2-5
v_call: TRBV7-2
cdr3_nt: TGTGCCAGCAGCTTTTCCGGGGCCCAGTACTTC
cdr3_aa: CASSFSGAQYF

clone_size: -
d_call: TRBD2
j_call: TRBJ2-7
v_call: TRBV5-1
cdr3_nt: TGCGCCAGCAGCTTGGTTAGCGGGGGATCCTACGAGCAGTACTTC
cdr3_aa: CASSLVSGGSYEQYF

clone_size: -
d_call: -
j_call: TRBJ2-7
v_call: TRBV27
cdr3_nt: TGTGCCAGCAGTCCCCACATCCGGGCCGAGCAGTACTTC
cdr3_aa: CASSPHIRAEQYF

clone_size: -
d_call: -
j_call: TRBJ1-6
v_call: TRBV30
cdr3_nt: TGTGCCTGGAGTCACAGAGGTGATTCACCCCTCCACTTT
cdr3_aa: CAWSHRGDSPLHF

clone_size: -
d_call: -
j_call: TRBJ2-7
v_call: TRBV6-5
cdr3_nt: TGTGCCAGCAGTCCCTCATTGGCCCAAAACTACGAGCAGTACTTC
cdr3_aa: CASSPSLAQNYEQYF